A single sample gave rise to the 12 T cell receptor beta chains below, sequenced in a study of T cells in Graves' hyperthyroidism and ophthalmopathy. From RNA transcripts, TCR beta CDR3 regions were amplified. The HTBI primer set drove a first-round RT-PCR of the TCR CDR3. TCRdb recomputed calls from the multiplex PCR reads with MiXCR, one row per CDR3 protein. The data contain 300,000 to 400,000 distinct CDR3 sequences, around 20% of them singletons. Sequencing used blood. All receptors derive from a woman in her forties or fifties with Graves' hyperthyroidism.

The chain uses TRBV10-3 and TRBJ1-1, with TRBD1 as a possible D gene (5 bases). V lost 7 bases and J 6 bases, leaving 15 bases between the germline ends. CDR3 size: 13 residues. The V gene's germline CDR1 is ENHRY and CDR2 SYGVKD. This CDR3 reads CAITTAGIPEAFF. CDR3 bases: TGTGCCATCACCACCGCAGGGATCCCTGAAGCTTTCTTT.

Many counts were recorded for this clonotype. The rearrangement links TRBV2 to TRBJ2-3, with D maybe TRBD2 (8 bases). Germline V gene lookup returns CDR1 SNHLY and CDR2 FYNNEI. V lost 6 bases to trimming and J lost 4 bases, with 17 bases between them. There are 15 residues in the CDR3. CDR3 DNA sequence: TGTGCCAGCAGCGACAGGGTAGCGGGATCAGATACGCAGTATTTT. Amino acids: CASSDRVAGSDTQYF. Looking up the rest from reference TRBV2 and TRBJ2-3 gives the full variable domain: EPEVTQTPSHQVTQMGQEVILRCVPISNHLYFYWYRQILGQKVEFLVSFYNNEISEKSEIFDDQFSVERPDGSNFTLKIRSTKLEDSAMYFCASSDRVAGSDTQYFGPGTRLTVL.

This clonotype was detected many times. The chain carries TRBV18 and TRBJ2-1; D call uncertain. CDR1 is KGHSH and CDR2 is LQKENI in the germline V gene. The germline V and J ends were trimmed by 1 base and 6 bases, with 10 bases remaining between them. CDR3 length equals 14 residues. DNA for the CDR3: TGTGCCAGCTCACCACTTGAAGGGTCCAATGAGCAGTTCTTC. This translates into CASSPLEGSNEQFF.

The chain joins TRBV28 to TRBJ2-5; 7 bases fit TRBD1. Germline CDR1 reads MDHEN; CDR2 reads SYDVKM. After removal of 6 bases from V and 4 bases from J, the junction contained 11 bases not matched to a gene. The CDR3 is 15 amino acids. CDR3 sequence reads: CASSPYVGGSETQYF. The CDR3 bases are TGTGCCAGCAGCCCTTATGTAGGGGGCTCAGAGACCCAGTACTTC. Together with reference TRBV28 and TRBJ2-5, the CDR3 gives the full variable domain: DVKVTQSSRYLVKRTGEKVFLECVQDMDHENMFWYRQDPGLGLRLIYFSYDVKMKEKGDIPEGYSVSREKKERFSLILESASTNQTSMYLCASSPYVGGSETQYFGPGTRLLVL.

This clonotype was picked up a small number of times. V usage is TRBV7-8 and J usage is TRBJ2-5; no clear D gene. The CDR3 consists of 13 residues. V gave up 5 bases and J gave up 0 bases, with 7 bases separating them. In germline, CDR1 is SGHVS, CDR2 FQNEAQ. CDR3 residues: CASSVHHQETQYF. The CDR3 bases are TGTGCCAGCAGCGTTCATCACCAAGAGACCCAGTACTTC.

In this sample, this clonotype turned up many times. The gene calls are TRBV11-2 and TRBJ2-7; TRBD2 is a possible D gene (6 bases). The CDR3 has 15 amino acids. V lost 6 bases to trimming and J lost 5 bases, with 20 bases between them. Germline V gene data show CDR1 as SGHAT and CDR2 as FQNNGV. The CDR3 region is CASRRGLQGLNEQYF. In nucleotides, the CDR3 is TGTGCCAGCAGGAGGGGACTTCAGGGACTCAACGAGCAGTACTTC.

This clonotype was counted ten times or more. The rearrangement uses TRBV27 and TRBJ2-1; D may be TRBD2 (6 bases). CDR1 MNHEY and CDR2 SMNVEV come from the germline V gene (reference sequence). The CDR3 extends over 12 amino acids. V lost 6 bases and J 5 bases, leaving 8 bases between the germline ends. For the CDR3, the DNA is TGTGCCAGCAGGAGGAGGGACAATGAGCAGTTCTTC. It specifies CASRRRDNEQFF.

Many counts were recorded for this clonotype. V gene TRBV7-2 combines with J gene TRBJ2-7, with 9 nucleotides matching TRBD2. This CDR3 has 14 residues. From germline, CDR1 is SGHTA and CDR2 FQGNSA. Unmatched junction bases numbered 6, after V lost 7 bases and J lost 2 bases. The CDR3 protein is CASTAAGGTYEQYF. The CDR3 DNA sequence: TGTGCCAGCACCGCAGCGGGAGGCACCTACGAGCAGTACTTC.

J is TRBJ2-4 and V is TRBV9; the D gene is possibly TRBD2 (6 bases). Trimming removed 3 bases at V and 4 bases at J, with 17 bases between. This CDR3 is 16 amino acids long. CDR1 SGDLS and CDR2 YYNGEE come from the germline V gene. CDR3 bases: TGTGCCAGCAGCGCCGAACGAGCGGGCTCGAAAAACATTCAGTACTTC. Its protein is CASSAERAGSKNIQYF. The complete variable domain, with remaining parts taken from reference TRBV9 and TRBJ2-4, reads DSGVTQTPKHLITATGQRVTLRCSPRSGDLSVYWYQQSLDQGLQFLIQYYNGEERAKGNILERFSAQQFPDLHSELNLSSLELGDSALYFCASSAERAGSKNIQYFGAGTRLSVL.

This clonotype was picked up many times. This rearrangement joins TRBV27 to TRBJ2-5, with 12 bases fitting TRBD2. CDR1 is MNHEY and CDR2 is SMNVEV in the germline V gene (reference sequence). CDR3 length equals 15 residues. The V segment lost 6 bases and the J segment 5 bases; nucleotides outside the gene matches: 7. CDR3 in amino acids: CASSLAGGSLETQYF. The CDR3 DNA follows: TGTGCCAGCAGCCTAGCGGGGGGGTCCCTGGAGACCCAGTACTTC.

This clonotype came up many times. V and J are TRBV27 and TRBJ1-2; 7 bases agree with TRBD1. Germline values: CDR1 MNHEY, CDR2 SMNVEV (reference sequence). Losses at the gene ends were 6 bases for V and 4 bases for J; bases not matched to a gene: 11. This CDR3 comprises 15 residues. CDR3 nucleotides: TGTGCCAGCAGCTTGGGCAAGGGGGCTGGCTATGGCTACACCTTC. It codes for CASSLGKGAGYGYTF.

This clonotype has at least ten counts. This chain joins TRBV12-3 or TRBV12-4 and TRBJ2-3; D may correspond to TRBD1 or TRBD2 (6 bases each). The CDR3 contains 14 residues. The ends were cut back, 3 bases at V and 5 bases at J, with 12 bases in the middle. The chain's CDR3 is CASSFRTAGDTQYF. CDR3 coding DNA: TGTGCCAGCAGTTTTCGGACAGCGGGAGATACGCAGTATTTT.